In its sample, the clone carrying this T cell receptor (beta chain) was seen once. The length of the CDR3 is 15 residues. Trimming took 3 bases from V and 5 from J; bases not matched to a gene: 5. CDR1 is KGHSH and CDR2 is LQKENI in the germline V gene. The sample belongs to a study of shared clonotypes between healthy human individuals. Study information: Each donor contributed plates that comprised three CD4 naive, three CD4 memory, two CD8 naive and one CD8 memory.

Clones were sequenced by immunoSEQ multiplex PCR, and TCRdb holds only the in-frame ones, with some missing. Among a few hundred thousand clones listed, 60% to 70% were seen once. This chain connects TRBV18 to TRBJ2-1; 9 bases match TRBD1. The clonotype comes from a man aged 30 to 45 in good health. Sequenced sample: memory CD4+ T cells sorted from blood. The subset was: CD45RA-negative fraction. CDR3 sequence (DNA): TGTGCCAGCTCACCCCTGGGACAGGGAAACAATGAGCAGTTCTTC. Its protein is CASSPLGQGNNEQFF.